This T cell receptor (beta chain) originates from a study of blood T cell repertoires in COVID-19. TCRdb keeps only in-frame clones here, not all; method: immunoSEQ multiplex PCR. The sample consists of about 170,000 clones, roughly 91% of them appearing once. V lost 1 base, J lost 5 bases, and 9 bases lay in between. CDR3 length: 13 residues. Material for sequencing was peripheral blood. This receptor was identified in a man between 50 and 59 years old who had recovered from COVID-19. The chain recombines TRBV12-3 or TRBV12-4 with TRBJ2-7, with D perhaps TRBD1 (5 bases). CDR3 sequence (DNA): TGTGCCAGCAGTTTAGGGACACGCAACGAGCAGTACTTC. Its translation: CASSLGTRNEQYF.